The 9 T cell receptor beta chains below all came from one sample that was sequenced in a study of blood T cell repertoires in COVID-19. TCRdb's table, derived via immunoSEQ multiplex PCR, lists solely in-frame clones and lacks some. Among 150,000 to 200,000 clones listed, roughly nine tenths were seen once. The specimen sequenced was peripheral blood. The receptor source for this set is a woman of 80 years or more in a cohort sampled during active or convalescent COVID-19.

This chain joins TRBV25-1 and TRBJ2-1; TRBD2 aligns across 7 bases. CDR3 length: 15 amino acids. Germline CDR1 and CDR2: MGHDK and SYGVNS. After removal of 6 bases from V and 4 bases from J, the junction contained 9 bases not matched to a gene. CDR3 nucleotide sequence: TGTGCCAGCAGCGACTGGGGGAGGGCTTACAATGAGCAGTTCTTC. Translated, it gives CASSDWGRAYNEQFF.

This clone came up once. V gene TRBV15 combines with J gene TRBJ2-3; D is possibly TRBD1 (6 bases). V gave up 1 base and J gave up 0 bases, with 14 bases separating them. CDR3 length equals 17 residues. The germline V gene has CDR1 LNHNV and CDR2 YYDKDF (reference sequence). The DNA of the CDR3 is TGTGCCACCAGCAGAGGAGGGGGAGCGTCTAGCACAGATACGCAGTATTTT. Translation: CATSRGGGASSTDTQYF.

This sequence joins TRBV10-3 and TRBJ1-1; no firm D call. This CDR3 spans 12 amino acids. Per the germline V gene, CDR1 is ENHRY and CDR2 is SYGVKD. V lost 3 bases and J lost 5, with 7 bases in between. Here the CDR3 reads CAISDWTTEAFF. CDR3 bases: TGTGCCATCAGTGACTGGACTACTGAAGCTTTCTTT.

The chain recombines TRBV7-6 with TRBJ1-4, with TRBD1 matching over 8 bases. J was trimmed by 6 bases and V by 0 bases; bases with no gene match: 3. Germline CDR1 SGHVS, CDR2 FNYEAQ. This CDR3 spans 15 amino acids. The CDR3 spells CASSLAPGGHEKLFF. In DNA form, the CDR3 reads TGTGCCAGCAGCTTAGCCCCAGGGGGCCATGAAAAACTGTTTTTT.

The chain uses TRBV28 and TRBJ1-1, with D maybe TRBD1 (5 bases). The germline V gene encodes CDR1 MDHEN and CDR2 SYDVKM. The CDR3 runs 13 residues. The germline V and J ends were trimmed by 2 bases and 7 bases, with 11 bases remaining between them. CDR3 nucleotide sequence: TGTGCCAGCAGTTTAGGCAGGGCGCTTGAAGCTTTCTTT. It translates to CASSLGRALEAFF. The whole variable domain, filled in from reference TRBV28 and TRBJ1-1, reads DVKVTQSSRYLVKRTGEKVFLECVQDMDHENMFWYRQDPGLGLRLIYFSYDVKMKEKGDIPEGYSVSREKKERFSLILESASTNQTSMYLCASSLGRALEAFFGQGTRLTVV.

This CDR3 reads CASSWGQSSYNEQFF. CDR3 bases: TGCGCCAGCAGCTGGGGACAGAGCTCCTACAATGAGCAGTTCTTC. The chain employs TRBV10-2 and TRBJ2-1; 7 bases map to TRBD1. The V segment lost 6 bases and the J segment 0 bases; nucleotides outside the gene matches: 5. The CDR3 totals 15 residues. Looked up from germline, CDR1 is WSHSY and CDR2 is SAAADI.

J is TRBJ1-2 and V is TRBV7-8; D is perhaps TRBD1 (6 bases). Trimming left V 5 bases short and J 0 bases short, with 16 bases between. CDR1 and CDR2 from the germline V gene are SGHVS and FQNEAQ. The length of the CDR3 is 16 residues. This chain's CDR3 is CASSERTANANYGYTF. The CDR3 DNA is TGTGCCAGCAGCGAACGGACAGCGAACGCTAACTATGGCTACACCTTC.

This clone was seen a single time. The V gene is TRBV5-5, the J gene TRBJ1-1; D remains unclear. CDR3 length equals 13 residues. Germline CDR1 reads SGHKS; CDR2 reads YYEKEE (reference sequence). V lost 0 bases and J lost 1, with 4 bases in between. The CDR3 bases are TGTGCCAGCAGCTTGGGAGCGAACACTGAAGCTTTCTTT. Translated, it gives CASSLGANTEAFF.

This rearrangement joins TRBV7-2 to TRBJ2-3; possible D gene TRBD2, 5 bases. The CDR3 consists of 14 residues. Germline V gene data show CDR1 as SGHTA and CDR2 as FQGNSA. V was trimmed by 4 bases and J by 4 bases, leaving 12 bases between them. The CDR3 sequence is CASSSRRASDTQYF. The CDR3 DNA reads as TGTGCCAGCAGCTCGAGGCGGGCGTCAGATACGCAGTATTTT.